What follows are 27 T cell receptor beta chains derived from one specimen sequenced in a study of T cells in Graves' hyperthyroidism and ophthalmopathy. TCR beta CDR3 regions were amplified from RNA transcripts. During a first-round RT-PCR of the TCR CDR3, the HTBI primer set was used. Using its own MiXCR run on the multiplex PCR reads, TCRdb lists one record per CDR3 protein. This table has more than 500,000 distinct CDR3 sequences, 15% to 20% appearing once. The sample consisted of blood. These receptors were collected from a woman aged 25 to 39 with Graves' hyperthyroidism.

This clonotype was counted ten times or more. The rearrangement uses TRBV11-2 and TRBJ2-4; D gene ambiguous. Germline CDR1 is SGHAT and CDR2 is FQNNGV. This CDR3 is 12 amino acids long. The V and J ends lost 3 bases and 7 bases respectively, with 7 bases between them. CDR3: CASSFDENIQYF. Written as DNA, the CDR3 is TGTGCCAGCAGCTTTGACGAGAACATTCAGTACTTC.

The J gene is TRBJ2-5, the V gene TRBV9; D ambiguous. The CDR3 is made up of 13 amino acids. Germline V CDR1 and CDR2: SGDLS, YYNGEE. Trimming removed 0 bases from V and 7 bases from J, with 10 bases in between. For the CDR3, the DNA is TGTGCCAGCAGCGTAGAGCACGAAGGGACCCAGTACTTC. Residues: CASSVEHEGTQYF.

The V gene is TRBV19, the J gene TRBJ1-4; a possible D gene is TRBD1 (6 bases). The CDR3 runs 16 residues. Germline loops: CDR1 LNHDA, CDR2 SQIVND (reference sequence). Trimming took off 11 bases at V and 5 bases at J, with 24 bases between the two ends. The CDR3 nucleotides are TGTGCCCCTAGGGGCAGGGGCCGGAACCGGAATGAAAAACTGTTTTTT. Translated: CAPRGRGRNRNEKLFF.

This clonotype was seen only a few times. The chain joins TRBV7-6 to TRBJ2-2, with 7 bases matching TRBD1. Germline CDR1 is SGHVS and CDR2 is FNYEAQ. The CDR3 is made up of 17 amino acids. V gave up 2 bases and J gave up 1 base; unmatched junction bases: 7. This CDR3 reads CASSLRGPEGNTGELFF. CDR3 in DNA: TGTGCCAGCAGCTTAAGGGGGCCCGAAGGGAACACCGGGGAGCTGTTTTTT. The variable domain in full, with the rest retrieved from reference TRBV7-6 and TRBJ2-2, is GAGVSQSPRYKVTKRGQDVALRCDPISGHVSLYWYRQALGQGPEFLTYFNYEAQQDKSGLPNDRFSAERPEGSISTLTIQRTEQRDSAMYRCASSLRGPEGNTGELFFGEGSRLTVL.

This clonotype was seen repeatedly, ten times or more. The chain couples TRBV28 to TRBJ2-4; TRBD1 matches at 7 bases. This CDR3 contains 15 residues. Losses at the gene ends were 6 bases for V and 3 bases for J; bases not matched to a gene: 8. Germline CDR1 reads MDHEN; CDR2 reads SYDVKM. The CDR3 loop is CASSSTGMGKNIQYF. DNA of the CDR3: TGTGCCAGCAGCTCGACAGGGATGGGCAAAAACATTCAGTACTTC. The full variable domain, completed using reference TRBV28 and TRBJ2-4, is DVKVTQSSRYLVKRTGEKVFLECVQDMDHENMFWYRQDPGLGLRLIYFSYDVKMKEKGDIPEGYSVSREKKERFSLILESASTNQTSMYLCASSSTGMGKNIQYFGAGTRLSVL.

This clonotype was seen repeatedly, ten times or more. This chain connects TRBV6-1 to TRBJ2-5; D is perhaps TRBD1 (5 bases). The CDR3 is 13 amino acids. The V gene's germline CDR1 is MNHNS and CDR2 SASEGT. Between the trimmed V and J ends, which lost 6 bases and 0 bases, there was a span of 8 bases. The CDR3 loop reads CASSPGYQETQYF. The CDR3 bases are TGTGCCAGCAGCCCAGGGTACCAAGAGACCCAGTACTTC.

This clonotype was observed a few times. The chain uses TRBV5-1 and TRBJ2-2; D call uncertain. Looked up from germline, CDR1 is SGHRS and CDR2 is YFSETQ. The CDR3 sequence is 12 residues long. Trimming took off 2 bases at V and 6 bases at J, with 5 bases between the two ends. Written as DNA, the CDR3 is TGCGCCAGCAGCTTTAGTGCCGGGGAGCTGTTTTTT. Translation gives CASSFSAGELFF.

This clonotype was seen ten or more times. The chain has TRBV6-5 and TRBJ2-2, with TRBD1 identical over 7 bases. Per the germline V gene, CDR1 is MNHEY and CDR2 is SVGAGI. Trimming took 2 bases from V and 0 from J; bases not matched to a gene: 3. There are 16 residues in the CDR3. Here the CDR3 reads CASSYTGQPNTGELFF. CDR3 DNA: TGTGCCAGCAGTTACACGGGACAGCCGAACACCGGGGAGCTGTTTTTT.

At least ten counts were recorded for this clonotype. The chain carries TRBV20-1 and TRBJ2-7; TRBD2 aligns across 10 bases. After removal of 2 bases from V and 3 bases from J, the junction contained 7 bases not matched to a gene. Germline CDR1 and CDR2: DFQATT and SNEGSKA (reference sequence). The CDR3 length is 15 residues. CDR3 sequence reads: CSARNLAGVGYEQYF. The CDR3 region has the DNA TGCAGTGCTAGAAACCTAGCGGGAGTAGGCTACGAGCAGTACTTC.

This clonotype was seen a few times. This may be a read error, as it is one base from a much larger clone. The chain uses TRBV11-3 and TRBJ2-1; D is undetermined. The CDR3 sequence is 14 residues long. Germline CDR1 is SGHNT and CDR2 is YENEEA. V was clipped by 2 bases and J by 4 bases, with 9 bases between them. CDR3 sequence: CASSLSPDYNEQFF. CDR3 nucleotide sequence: TGTGCCAGCAGCTTAAGTCCAGATTACAATGAGCAGTTCTTC.

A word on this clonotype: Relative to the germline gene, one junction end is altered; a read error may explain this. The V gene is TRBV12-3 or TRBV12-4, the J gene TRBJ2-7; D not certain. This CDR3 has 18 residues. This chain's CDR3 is CAGSLGAAPSLLKYEQYF. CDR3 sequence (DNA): TGTGCCGGCAGTTTGGGCGCAGCCCCATCGCTCCTAAAATACGAGCAGTACTTC.

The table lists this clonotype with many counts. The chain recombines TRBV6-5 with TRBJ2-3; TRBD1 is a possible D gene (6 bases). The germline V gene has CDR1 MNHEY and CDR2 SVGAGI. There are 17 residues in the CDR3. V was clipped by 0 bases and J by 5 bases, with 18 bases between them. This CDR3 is CASSYSRLRGAQDTQYF. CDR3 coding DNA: TGTGCCAGCAGTTACTCGAGACTCAGGGGAGCACAAGATACGCAGTATTTT.

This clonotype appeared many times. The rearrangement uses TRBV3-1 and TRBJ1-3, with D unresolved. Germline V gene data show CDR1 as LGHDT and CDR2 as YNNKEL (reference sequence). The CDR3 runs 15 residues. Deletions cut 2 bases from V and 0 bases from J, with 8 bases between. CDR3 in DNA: TGTGCCAGCAGCCAATGGGGTCCCTCTGGAAACACCATATATTTT. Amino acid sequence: CASSQWGPSGNTIYF.

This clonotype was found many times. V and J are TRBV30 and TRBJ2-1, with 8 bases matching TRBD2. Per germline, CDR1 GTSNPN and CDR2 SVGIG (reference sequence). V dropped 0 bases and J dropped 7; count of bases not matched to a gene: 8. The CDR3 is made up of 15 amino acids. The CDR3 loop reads CAWSVFREGLNEQFF. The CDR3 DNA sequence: TGTGCCTGGAGTGTATTCCGGGAGGGCCTTAATGAGCAGTTCTTC.

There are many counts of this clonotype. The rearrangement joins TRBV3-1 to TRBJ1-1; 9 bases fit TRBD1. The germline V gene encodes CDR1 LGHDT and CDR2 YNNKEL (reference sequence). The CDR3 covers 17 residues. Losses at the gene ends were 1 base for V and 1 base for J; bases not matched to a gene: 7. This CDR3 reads CASSQVNRGLSNTEAFF. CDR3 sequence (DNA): TGTGCCAGCAGCCAAGTGAACAGGGGGCTTTCGAACACTGAAGCTTTCTTT. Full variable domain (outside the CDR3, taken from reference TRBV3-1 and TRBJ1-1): DTAVSQTPKYLVTQMGNDKSIKCEQNLGHDTMYWYKQDSKKFLKIMFSYNNKELIINETVPNRFSPKSPDKAHLNLHINSLELGDSAVYFCASSQVNRGLSNTEAFFGQGTRLTVV.

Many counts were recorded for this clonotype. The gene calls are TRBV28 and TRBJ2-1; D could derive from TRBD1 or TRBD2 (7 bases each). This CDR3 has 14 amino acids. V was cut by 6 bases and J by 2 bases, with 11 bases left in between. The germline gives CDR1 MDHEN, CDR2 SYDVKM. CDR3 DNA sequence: TGTGCCAGCAGGGGGGGGACAGCCTACAATGAGCAGTTCTTC. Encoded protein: CASRGGTAYNEQFF.

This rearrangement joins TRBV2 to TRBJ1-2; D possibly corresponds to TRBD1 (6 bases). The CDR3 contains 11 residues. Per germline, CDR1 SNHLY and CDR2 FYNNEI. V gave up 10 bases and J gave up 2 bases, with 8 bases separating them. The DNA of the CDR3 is TGTGCCACACAGGGAAACTATGGCTACACCTTC. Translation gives CATQGNYGYTF.

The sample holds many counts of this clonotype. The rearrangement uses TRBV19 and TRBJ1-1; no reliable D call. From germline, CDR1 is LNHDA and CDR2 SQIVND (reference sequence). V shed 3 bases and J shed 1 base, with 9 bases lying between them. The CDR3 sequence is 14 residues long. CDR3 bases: TGTGCCAGTAGTATTCGACTGGGGAACACTGAAGCTTTCTTT. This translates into CASSIRLGNTEAFF.

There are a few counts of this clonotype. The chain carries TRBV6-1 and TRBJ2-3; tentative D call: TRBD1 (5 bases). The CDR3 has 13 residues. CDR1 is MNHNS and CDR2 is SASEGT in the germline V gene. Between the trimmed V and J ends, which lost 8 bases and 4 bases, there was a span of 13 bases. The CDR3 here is CASQDRFSDTQYF. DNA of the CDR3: TGTGCCAGCCAAGACAGATTTTCAGATACGCAGTATTTT.

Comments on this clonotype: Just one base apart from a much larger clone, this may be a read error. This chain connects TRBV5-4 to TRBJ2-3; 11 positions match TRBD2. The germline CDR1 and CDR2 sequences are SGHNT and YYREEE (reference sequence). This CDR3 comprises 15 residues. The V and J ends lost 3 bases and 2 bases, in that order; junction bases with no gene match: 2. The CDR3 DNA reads TGTGCCAGCAGCTGGGGACTAGCGGACACAGATACGCAGTATTTT. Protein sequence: CASSWGLADTDTQYF. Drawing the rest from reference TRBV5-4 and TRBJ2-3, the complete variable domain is ETGVTQSPTHLIKTRGQQVTLRCSSQSGHNTVSWYQQALGQGPQFIFQYYREEENGRGNFPPRFSGLQFPNYSSELNVNALELDDSALYLCASSWGLADTDTQYFGPGTRLTVL.

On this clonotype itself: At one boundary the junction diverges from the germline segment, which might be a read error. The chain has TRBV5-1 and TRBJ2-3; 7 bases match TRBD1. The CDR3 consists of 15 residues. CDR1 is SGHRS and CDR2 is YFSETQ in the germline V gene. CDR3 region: CANSLGGSSTDTQYF. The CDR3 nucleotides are TGCGCCAACAGCCTAGGGGGCTCTAGCACAGATACGCAGTATTTT.

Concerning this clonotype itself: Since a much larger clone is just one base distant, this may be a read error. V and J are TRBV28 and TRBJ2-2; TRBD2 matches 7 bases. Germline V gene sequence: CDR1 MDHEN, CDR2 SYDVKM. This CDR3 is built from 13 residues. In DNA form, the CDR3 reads TGTGCCGGAACTAGCGTGAACACCGGGGAGCTGTCTTTT. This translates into CAGTSVNTGELSF.

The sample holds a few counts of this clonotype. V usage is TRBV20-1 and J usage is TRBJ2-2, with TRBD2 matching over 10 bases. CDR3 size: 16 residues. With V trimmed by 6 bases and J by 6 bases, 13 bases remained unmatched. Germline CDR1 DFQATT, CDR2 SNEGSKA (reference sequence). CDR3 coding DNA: TGCAGTGCAATGTGGGCAGCGGGAGGGGCCCCCGGGGAGCTGTTTTTT. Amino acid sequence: CSAMWAAGGAPGELFF.

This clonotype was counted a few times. CDR3: CASSLAGTGRVGETQYF. CDR3 coding DNA: TGTGCCAGCAGCTTAGCCGGGACAGGTCGGGTAGGGGAGACCCAGTACTTC. The chain joins TRBV7-9 to TRBJ2-5; 8 nucleotides match TRBD1. The length of the CDR3 is 17 residues. Trimming took 0 bases from V and 5 from J; bases not matched to a gene: 11. CDR1 is SEHNR and CDR2 is FQNEAQ in the germline V gene (reference sequence). Supplemented by reference TRBV7-9 and TRBJ2-5, the full variable domain reads DTGVSQNPRHKITKRGQNVTFRCDPISEHNRLYWYRQTLGQGPEFLTYFQNEAQLEKSRLLSDRFSAERPKGSFSTLEIQRTEQGDSAMYLCASSLAGTGRVGETQYFGPGTRLLVL.

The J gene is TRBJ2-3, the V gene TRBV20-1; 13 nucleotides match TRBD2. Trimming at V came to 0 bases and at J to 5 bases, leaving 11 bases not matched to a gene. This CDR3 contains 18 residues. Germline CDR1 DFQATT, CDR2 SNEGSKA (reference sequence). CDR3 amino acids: CSARDTSGRAGGGDTQYF. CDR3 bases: TGCAGTGCTAGAGACACTAGCGGGAGGGCCGGGGGAGGAGATACGCAGTATTTT.

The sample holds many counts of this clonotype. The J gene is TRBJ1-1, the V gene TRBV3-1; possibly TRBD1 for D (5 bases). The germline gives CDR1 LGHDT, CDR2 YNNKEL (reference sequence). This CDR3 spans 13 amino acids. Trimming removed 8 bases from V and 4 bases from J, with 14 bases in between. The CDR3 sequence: CASETQGSTEAFF. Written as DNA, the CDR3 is TGTGCCAGCGAGACTCAGGGAAGCACTGAAGCTTTCTTT. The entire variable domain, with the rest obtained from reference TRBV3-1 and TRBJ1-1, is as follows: DTAVSQTPKYLVTQMGNDKSIKCEQNLGHDTMYWYKQDSKKFLKIMFSYNNKELIINETVPNRFSPKSPDKAHLNLHINSLELGDSAVYFCASETQGSTEAFFGQGTRLTVV.

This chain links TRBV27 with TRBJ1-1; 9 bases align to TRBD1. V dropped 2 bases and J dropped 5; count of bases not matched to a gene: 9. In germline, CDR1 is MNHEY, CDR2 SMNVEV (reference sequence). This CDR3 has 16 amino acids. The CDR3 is CASSLGPGTGQTEAFF. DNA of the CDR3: TGTGCCAGCAGTTTAGGGCCTGGGACAGGGCAGACTGAAGCTTTCTTT.